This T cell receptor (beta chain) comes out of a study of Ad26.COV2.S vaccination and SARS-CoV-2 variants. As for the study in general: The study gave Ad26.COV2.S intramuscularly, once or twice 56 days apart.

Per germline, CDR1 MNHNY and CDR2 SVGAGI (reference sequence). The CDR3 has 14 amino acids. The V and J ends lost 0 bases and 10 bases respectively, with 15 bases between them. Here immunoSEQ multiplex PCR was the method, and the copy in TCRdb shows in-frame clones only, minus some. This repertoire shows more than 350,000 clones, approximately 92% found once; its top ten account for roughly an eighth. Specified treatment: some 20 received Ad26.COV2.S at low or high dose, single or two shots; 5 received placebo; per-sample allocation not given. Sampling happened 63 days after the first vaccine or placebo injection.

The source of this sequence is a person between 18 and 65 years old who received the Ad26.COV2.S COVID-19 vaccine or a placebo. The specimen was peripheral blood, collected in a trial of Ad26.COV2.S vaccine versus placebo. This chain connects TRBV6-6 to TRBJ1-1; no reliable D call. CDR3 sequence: CASSYSPSGEGAFF. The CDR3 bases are TGTGCCAGCAGTTACTCCCCTTCTGGAGAAGGAGCTTTCTTT.